The entry that follows covers one TCR beta chain sequence. This CDR3 is 12 amino acids long. V was shortened by 3 bases and J by 0 bases, with 3 bases between the two germline ends. Germline V gene sequence: CDR1 LGHDT, CDR2 YNNKEL (reference sequence). The data originate from a study of blood T cell repertoires in COVID-19. Overall study: T cells, B-cell-depleted T cells, or PBMCs supplied cDNA or gDNA.

Which cohort a participant joined came from the clinical history participants gave. What the recovered Cohort 3 donors had was two negative PCRs, clearance, or symptom resolution. Per the authors' pipeline: How many nucleated cells were present was estimated from reference gene primer amplification. The data were produced by immunoSEQ multiplex PCR, yet TCRdb's version contains in-frame clones alone and is incomplete. That table gives V, J and clone size, and the DNA gave D and trimming. The table lists 220,000 or so clones, 82% of them singletons. The receptor was isolated from a woman aged 55-69 years who had recovered from COVID-19. Sequencing input: PBMCs or T cells enriched from blood (not recorded which). V is TRBV3-1 (or the pseudogene TRBV3-2) and J is TRBJ2-7; D remains ambiguous. CDR3 sequence: CASSQSSYEQYF. The CDR3 DNA reads as TGTGCCAGCAGCCAGAGCTCCTACGAGCAGTACTTC.